This T cell receptor (beta chain) was captured by sequencing in a study of T cells after yellow fever vaccination. Study-level results: Reappearance after the booster was observed for most primary-vaccination clones (roughly 97% CD4, roughly 88% CD8).

Notes on this clonotype: The target antigen is unknown.

MiXCR was run by TCRdb on the 5' RACE reads, yielding one entry per CDR3 protein. The sample comprises about 260,000 distinct CDR3 sequences, 10% to 15% of which are singletons, and about 0.54% rests with the top ten. Looked up from germline, CDR1 is LGHNA and CDR2 is YNFKEQ. After removal of 1 base from V and 4 bases from J, the junction contained 14 bases not matched to a gene. This CDR3 has 19 amino acids. Sequences were derived from CD4+ T cells sorted from PBMCs, sampled 45 days after the yellow fever booster vaccination. This TCR came from a man aged 30 to 45 who received the YFV17D yellow fever vaccine. The J gene is TRBJ2-7, the V gene TRBV4-2; TRBD1 matches at 12 bases. DNA of the CDR3: TGTGCCAGCAGCCAAGCAGCAAAGGCTTGGGACAGGGGGCTTTACGAGCAGTACTTC. It translates to CASSQAAKAWDRGLYEQYF.